What follows are 22 T cell receptor beta chains derived from one specimen sequenced in a study of shared clonotypes between healthy human individuals. Using immunoSEQ multiplex PCR, the repertoire was profiled, and TCRdb retains in-frame clones only, with some absent. The table has some 800,000 clones, about 92% seen once. CD8 cells regarded as naive lacked CD45RO, were positively chosen for CCR7, and omitted terminally differentiated effector memory CD45RA+ cells. Sample: naive CD8+ T cells sorted from blood. These receptor sequences come from a man aged 25 to 45 in good health.

The rearrangement uses TRBV29-1 and TRBJ2-1; D uncertain. In germline, CDR1 is SQVTM, CDR2 ANQGSEA. The V end was cut by 6 bases, the J end by 7 bases, with 16 bases between. The CDR3 contains 13 residues. DNA for the CDR3: TGCAGCGTGTTCCCGACACTCGCTAATGAGCAGTTCTTC. It is translated as CSVFPTLANEQFF.

This sequence joins TRBV15 and TRBJ2-1, with a weak D call TRBD2 (5 bases). The V end was cut by 3 bases, the J end by 3 bases, with 12 bases between. The CDR3 length is 15 residues. CDR1 and CDR2 from the germline V gene are LNHNV and YYDKDF (reference sequence). The CDR3 loop reads CATSSTRDYYNEQFF. The CDR3 DNA reads TGTGCCACCAGCAGTACTAGAGATTACTACAATGAGCAGTTCTTC.

The gene calls are TRBV28 and TRBJ1-1; maybe TRBD1 (6 bases). Trimming shortened V by 3 bases and J by 4 bases, and 12 bases separated the two germline ends. From germline, CDR1 is MDHEN and CDR2 SYDVKM. CDR3 length: 14 residues. The CDR3: CASSLTGLGTEAFF. CDR3 in DNA: TGTGCCAGCAGTTTGACAGGTCTCGGCACTGAAGCTTTCTTT.

The gene calls are TRBV11-2 and TRBJ2-1; D ambiguous. The V gene lost 1 base and the J gene lost 15 bases, with 13 bases spanning the gap. Germline V gene data show CDR1 as SGHAT and CDR2 as FQNNGV. CDR3 length: 12 amino acids. The CDR3 region is CASSLVSSWVFF. The CDR3, as DNA: TGTGCCAGCAGCTTAGTTTCTAGTTGGGTGTTCTTC.

This rearrangement joins TRBV19 to TRBJ2-2; D is ambiguous. V was trimmed by 1 base and J by 5 bases, leaving 8 bases between them. Germline V gene data show CDR1 as LNHDA and CDR2 as SQIVND (reference sequence). The CDR3 extends over 14 amino acids. The CDR3 reads CASSIGPDTGELFF. The CDR3 region has the DNA TGTGCCAGTAGTATAGGTCCGGATACCGGGGAGCTGTTTTTT. The full variable domain, completed using reference TRBV19 and TRBJ2-2, is DGGITQSPKYLFRKEGQNVTLSCEQNLNHDAMYWYRQDPGQGLRLIYYSQIVNDFQKGDIAEGYSVSREKKESFPLTVTSAQKNPTAFYLCASSIGPDTGELFFGEGSRLTVL.

The chain recombines TRBV29-1 with TRBJ2-3; tentatively, D is TRBD2 (6 bases). Trimming shortened V by 0 bases and J by 1 base, and 11 bases separated the two germline ends. The V gene's germline CDR1 is SQVTM and CDR2 ANQGSEA. The CDR3 runs 15 residues. In nucleotides, the CDR3 is TGCAGCGTTGAAGAGGGCGGGGATGGCACAGATACGCAGTATTTT. It codes for CSVEEGGDGTDTQYF.

The rearrangement links TRBV30 to TRBJ2-1, with TRBD2 matching over 7 bases. J gave up 0 bases and V 7 bases, and 9 bases lay outside the gene matches. The CDR3 spans 15 residues. Germline CDR1 GTSNPN, CDR2 SVGIG (reference sequence). CDR3 bases: TGTGCCTCGGGGACTATCCGTAGCTCCTACAATGAGCAGTTCTTC. The encoded protein is CASGTIRSSYNEQFF.

The genes are TRBV11-2 and TRBJ2-5; D is possibly TRBD2 (6 bases). This CDR3 has 13 residues. Trimming took off 2 bases at V and 5 bases at J, with 9 bases between the two ends. Looked up from germline, CDR1 is SGHAT and CDR2 is FQNNGV. CDR3 in DNA: TGTGCCAGCAGCTTAACTAGCTGGGAGACCCAGTACTTC. It is translated as CASSLTSWETQYF.

This chain links TRBV9 with TRBJ1-1, with D uncertain. This CDR3 is 15 amino acids long. Trimming removed 0 bases at V and 0 bases at J, with 9 bases between. Germline values: CDR1 SGDLS, CDR2 YYNGEE. The CDR3 region is CASSVVGDVNTEAFF. The DNA for the CDR3 is TGTGCCAGCAGCGTAGTTGGGGATGTGAACACTGAAGCTTTCTTT.

The rearrangement links TRBV30 to TRBJ1-1, with 11 bases lining up with TRBD1. In germline, CDR1 is GTSNPN, CDR2 SVGIG (reference sequence). The CDR3 is made up of 14 amino acids. CDR3 nucleotide sequence: TGTGATGGACAGGGGGCTGACATGAACACTGAAGCTTTCTTT. It codes for CDGQGADMNTEAFF.

J is TRBJ1-1 and V is TRBV7-9, with D perhaps TRBD1 (5 bases). Trimming shortened V by 2 bases and J by 5 bases, and 9 bases separated the two germline ends. This CDR3 has 13 residues. The germline V gene has CDR1 SEHNR and CDR2 FQNEAQ (reference sequence). CDR3 in amino acids: CASSLIGETEAFF. The DNA of the CDR3 is TGTGCCAGCAGCTTAATAGGGGAAACTGAAGCTTTCTTT. The full variable domain, completed using reference TRBV7-9 and TRBJ1-1, is DTGVSQNPRHKITKRGQNVTFRCDPISEHNRLYWYRQTLGQGPEFLTYFQNEAQLEKSRLLSDRFSAERPKGSFSTLEIQRTEQGDSAMYLCASSLIGETEAFFGQGTRLTVV.

CDR3 residues: CASSLVGFREQYF. CDR3 in DNA: TGTGCCAGCAGTTTAGTAGGGTTCCGCGAGCAGTACTTC. The chain recombines TRBV27 with TRBJ2-7; D unresolved. The CDR3 is made up of 13 amino acids. Germline V gene sequence: CDR1 MNHEY, CDR2 SMNVEV (reference sequence). The ends were cut back, 2 bases at V and 6 bases at J, with 11 bases in the middle.

The chain recombines TRBV7-9 with TRBJ2-5; the D is unclear. Trimming left V 5 bases short and J 4 bases short, with 8 bases between. There are 12 residues in the CDR3. Looked up from germline, CDR1 is SEHNR and CDR2 is FQNEAQ (reference sequence). The CDR3 spells CASSEQRETQYF. In DNA, the CDR3 is TGTGCCAGCAGCGAACAGAGAGAGACCCAGTACTTC.

J is TRBJ2-1 and V is TRBV29-1; D gene unclear. V was shortened by 7 bases and J by 4 bases, with 14 bases between the two germline ends. CDR3 length equals 13 residues. The V gene's germline CDR1 is SQVTM and CDR2 ANQGSEA. The CDR3 coding sequence is TGCAGCGGTTTAACCCACTCGTACAATGAGCAGTTCTTC. Translation: CSGLTHSYNEQFF.

This chain uses TRBV5-1 with TRBJ2-2; D might be TRBD1 or TRBD2, each matching 5 bases. The V end lost 4 bases, the J end lost 1 base, and 14 bases lay between the germline ends. CDR1 SGHRS and CDR2 YFSETQ come from the germline V gene. The CDR3 has 16 amino acids. The CDR3 region is CASSKGPMENTGELFF. The CDR3 coding sequence is TGCGCCAGCAGCAAGGGACCCATGGAGAACACCGGGGAGCTGTTTTTT.

The J gene is TRBJ2-7, the V gene TRBV7-2, with TRBD2 identical over 15 bases. Losses at the gene ends were 4 bases for V and 3 bases for J; bases not matched to a gene: 1. The CDR3 spans 15 residues. Looked up from germline, CDR1 is SGHTA and CDR2 is FQGNSA. In nucleotides, the CDR3 is TGTGCCAGCAGCTGGGGACTAGCGGGAGGCTACGAGCAGTACTTC. Encoded protein: CASSWGLAGGYEQYF.

The chain carries TRBV25-1 and TRBJ2-1, with a possible D match to TRBD2 (5 bases). Trimming removed 3 bases from V and 6 bases from J, with 12 bases in between. CDR3 length: 14 amino acids. In germline, CDR1 is MGHDK, CDR2 SYGVNS. This chain's CDR3 is CASSDPTNSNEQFF. The CDR3 nucleotides are TGTGCCAGCAGTGACCCGACTAACAGCAATGAGCAGTTCTTC.

This clone showed up just once. The rearrangement joins TRBV10-1 to TRBJ2-1, with 7 nucleotides matching TRBD2. The CDR3 loop spans 16 amino acids. Trimming removed 4 bases from V and 4 bases from J; junction bases left unmatched: 10. Looked up from germline, CDR1 is WNHNN and CDR2 is SYGVQD (reference sequence). The CDR3 is CASSALRVGGYNEQFF. The CDR3 region has the DNA TGCGCCAGCAGTGCTCTCCGAGTCGGGGGGTACAATGAGCAGTTCTTC.

The genes are TRBV19 and TRBJ1-4; 7 bases align to TRBD1. Germline V CDR1 and CDR2: LNHDA, SQIVND (reference sequence). The CDR3 spans 16 residues. V lost 7 bases, J lost 4 bases, and 12 bases stayed unmatched. CDR3 amino acids: CASNKTPGQLNEKLFF. The CDR3 nucleotides are TGTGCCAGTAACAAGACGCCGGGACAGCTTAATGAAAAACTGTTTTTT. The full variable domain, with the rest looked up from reference TRBV19 and TRBJ1-4, is DGGITQSPKYLFRKEGQNVTLSCEQNLNHDAMYWYRQDPGQGLRLIYYSQIVNDFQKGDIAEGYSVSREKKESFPLTVTSAQKNPTAFYLCASNKTPGQLNEKLFFGSGTQLSVL.

A single count supports this clone. In DNA, the CDR3 is TGTGCCTGGGCGGGAGACTATGGCTACACCTTC. It translates to CAWAGDYGYTF. J is TRBJ1-2 and V is TRBV30; D remains unclear. The germline V and J ends were trimmed by 5 bases and 3 bases, with 7 bases remaining between them. This CDR3 is built from 11 residues. The germline V gene has CDR1 GTSNPN and CDR2 SVGIG (reference sequence).

The gene calls are TRBV5-4 and TRBJ1-4, with D unclear. The CDR3 length is 12 residues. Looked up from germline, CDR1 is SGHNT and CDR2 is YYREEE (reference sequence). V was shortened by 3 bases and J by 6 bases, with 6 bases between the two germline ends. CDR3 nucleotides: TGTGCCAGCAGCTCTTCAGATGAAAAACTGTTTTTT. Translation gives CASSSSDEKLFF.

The rearrangement uses TRBV7-9 and TRBJ2-1, with a tentative D call TRBD2 (7 bases). This CDR3 has 15 amino acids. V was cut by 2 bases and J by 3 bases, with 11 bases left in between. CDR1 and CDR2 from the germline V gene are SEHNR and FQNEAQ (reference sequence). The CDR3 loop reads CASSLTGGSYNEQFF. The CDR3 DNA is TGTGCCAGCAGCTTAACGGGGGGCAGCTACAATGAGCAGTTCTTC.